This TCR beta chain was found in a study of blood T cells in healthy people across ages. Germline V gives CDR1 SQVTM, CDR2 ANQGSEA. Losses at the gene ends were 7 bases for V and 4 bases for J; bases not matched to a gene: 4. The CDR3 spans 13 residues. This clonotype was picked up a small number of times. With a J-beta primer mix and a sample-barcoded 5' primer, a second PCR ran roughly 7 to 11 cycles. From the 5' RACE reads, TCRdb called clonotypes with MiXCR, one entry per CDR3 protein. The sample lists 1 million or so distinct CDR3 sequences, 45% seen once, with 18% in the top ten. The sample, about 9.7 milliliters of peripheral blood, was drawn from each donor.

The V and J genes are TRBV29-1 and TRBJ2-1; 10 bases fit TRBD1. What was sequenced was blood. The receptor comes from a woman aged 60-75 years in good health. CDR3 amino acids: CSADRGLYNEQFF. In DNA, the CDR3 is TGCAGCGCGGACAGGGGGTTGTACAATGAGCAGTTCTTC.